A selection of T cell receptor beta chains follows, all from one sample in a study of blood T cells in healthy people across ages. TCRdb passed the 5' RACE reads through MiXCR, listing each CDR3 protein once. Of roughly 700,000 distinct CDR3 sequences in the sample, 20% to 25% were seen once. These same data were also listed under a study on T cells of mothers and their children.

The sequencing sample was made of blood. Every receptor here comes from a boy aged 5 to 17 in good health. CDR3s include the opening cysteine and the closing phenylalanine or tryptophan. The order of the fields is clone size, J gene, V gene, D gene, CDR3 DNA, CDR3 protein. D genes are given only for firm matches. Clone size is stated in some rows and not others, as once, few, many or a class when expanded.

clone size: few; J gene: TRBJ2-4; V gene: TRBV23-1; D gene: -; CDR3 DNA: TGCGCCAGCAGCTTTGAGGGACAAAGGAGGAACATTCAGTACTTC; CDR3 protein: CASSFEGQRRNIQYF
clone size: -; J gene: TRBJ2-5; V gene: TRBV29-1; D gene: -; CDR3 DNA: TGCAGCGTTGACGGACCGATCCAGGGCGGGGAGACCCAGTACTTC; CDR3 protein: CSVDGPIQGGETQYF
clone size: few; J gene: TRBJ2-1; V gene: TRBV29-1; D gene: -; CDR3 DNA: TGCAGCGCCCCCCGGACGGGTTTGTACAATGAGCAGTTCTTC; CDR3 protein: CSAPRTGLYNEQFF
clone size: -; J gene: TRBJ2-7; V gene: TRBV7-2; D gene: -; CDR3 DNA: TGTGCCAGCAGCTATATGGGGAGATCCTACGAGCAGTACTTC; CDR3 protein: CASSYMGRSYEQYF
clone size: few; J gene: TRBJ2-1; V gene: TRBV5-1; D gene: TRBD1; CDR3 DNA: TGCGCCAGCAGCCCGAGACCTACCGGGACAGGGGACAATGAGCAGTTCTTC; CDR3 protein: CASSPRPTGTGDNEQFF
clone size: -; J gene: TRBJ2-1; V gene: TRBV20-1; D gene: -; CDR3 DNA: TGCAGTGCTAGAGGGTGGATACAGGGTTCCTCCTACAATGAGCAGTTCTTC; CDR3 protein: CSARGWIQGSSYNEQFF
clone size: -; J gene: TRBJ2-4; V gene: TRBV20-1; D gene: -; CDR3 DNA: TGCAGTGCCAACCGCCCGGAGGGCGGGATTGAAAACATTCAGTACTTC; CDR3 protein: CSANRPEGGIENIQYF
clone size: -; J gene: TRBJ1-4; V gene: TRBV6-5; D gene: TRBD1; CDR3 DNA: TGTGCCAGCAGTTACTCGATCGACAGGGTTAATGAAAAACTGTTTTTT; CDR3 protein: CASSYSIDRVNEKLFF
clone size: -; J gene: TRBJ1-2; V gene: TRBV6-1; D gene: -; CDR3 DNA: TGTGCCAGCAGTGAACGCGGGACTTATGGCTACACCTTC; CDR3 protein: CASSERGTYGYTF
clone size: few; J gene: TRBJ2-2; V gene: TRBV24-1; D gene: TRBD1; CDR3 DNA: TGTGCCACCAGTGATTCTGCGGGACAGGGGAGAGGGGAGCTGTTTTTT; CDR3 protein: CATSDSAGQGRGELFF
clone size: -; J gene: TRBJ2-1; V gene: TRBV2; D gene: TRBD2; CDR3 DNA: TGTGCCAGCAGTGAAAGTAGCGGGAGGCGCAATGAGCAGTTCTTC; CDR3 protein: CASSESSGRRNEQFF
clone size: few; J gene: TRBJ1-2; V gene: TRBV7-8; D gene: -; CDR3 DNA: TGTGCCAGCAGCCCCCTTGTATTAACGCTATATGGCTACACCTTC; CDR3 protein: CASSPLVLTLYGYTF
clone size: few; J gene: TRBJ1-1; V gene: TRBV2; D gene: TRBD1; CDR3 DNA: TGTGCCAGCAAGGGACAGGGGAACCTTAACACTGAAGCTTTCTTT; CDR3 protein: CASKGQGNLNTEAFF
clone size: -; J gene: TRBJ1-2; V gene: TRBV29-1; D gene: -; CDR3 DNA: TGCAGCGTTGATGATTTTGCTGTTAATGGCTACACCTTC; CDR3 protein: CSVDDFAVNGYTF
clone size: few; J gene: TRBJ1-6; V gene: TRBV28; D gene: TRBD1; CDR3 DNA: TGTGCCAGCAGACCGGGACAGAGCGCTAATTCACCCCTCCACTTT; CDR3 protein: CASRPGQSANSPLHF
clone size: -; J gene: TRBJ2-7; V gene: TRBV4-2; D gene: TRBD2; CDR3 DNA: TGTGCCAGCAGCCAAGCAAGTCTAGCGGGGGTAAACTACGAGCAGTACTTC; CDR3 protein: CASSQASLAGVNYEQYF
clone size: many; J gene: TRBJ2-5; V gene: TRBV28; D gene: TRBD1; CDR3 DNA: TGTGCCAGCAGTTCGGACAGGAGACAAGAGACCCAGTACTTC; CDR3 protein: CASSSDRRQETQYF
clone size: few; J gene: TRBJ2-2; V gene: TRBV7-2; D gene: -; CDR3 DNA: TGTGCCAGCAGCTACCCGACTGGAAACACCGGGGAGCTGTTTTTT; CDR3 protein: CASSYPTGNTGELFF
clone size: few; J gene: TRBJ2-6; V gene: TRBV6-5; D gene: -; CDR3 DNA: TGTGCCAGCAGTCCAAACATTGGGGCCAACGTCCTGACTTTC; CDR3 protein: CASSPNIGANVLTF
clone size: -; J gene: TRBJ1-2; V gene: TRBV12-3/TRBV12-4; D gene: -; CDR3 DNA: TGTGCCAGCAGTTTCGGCAGGGTGGAGGGCTACACCTTC; CDR3 protein: CASSFGRVEGYTF
clone size: few; J gene: TRBJ1-4; V gene: TRBV7-2; D gene: -; CDR3 DNA: TGTGCCAGCAGCTTAACGCCTAATGAAAAACTGTTTTTT; CDR3 protein: CASSLTPNEKLFF
clone size: -; J gene: TRBJ2-5; V gene: TRBV11-2; D gene: TRBD2; CDR3 DNA: TGTGCCAGCAGGAGATTAGCGGGGACTGAGACCCAGTACTTC; CDR3 protein: CASRRLAGTETQYF
clone size: few; J gene: TRBJ2-5; V gene: TRBV7-9; D gene: -; CDR3 DNA: TGTGCCAGCAGCCCATTTCTGCTCGGGGGCCAAGAGACCCAGTACTTC; CDR3 protein: CASSPFLLGGQETQYF
clone size: few; J gene: TRBJ2-1; V gene: TRBV12-5; D gene: -; CDR3 DNA: TGTGCTAGTGCCGAGGGGCAGGGGATGTACAATGAGCAGTTCTTC; CDR3 protein: CASAEGQGMYNEQFF
clone size: -; J gene: TRBJ1-1; V gene: TRBV10-3; D gene: -; CDR3 DNA: TGTGCCATCAGTGAGTCTACCCAGGGGAGGGGGAACACTGAAGCTTTCTTT; CDR3 protein: CAISESTQGRGNTEAFF
clone size: -; J gene: TRBJ2-5; V gene: TRBV25-1; D gene: -; CDR3 DNA: TGTGCCAGCGAAGCGGAGACCCAGTACTTC; CDR3 protein: CASEAETQYF
clone size: few; J gene: TRBJ2-7; V gene: TRBV10-3; D gene: -; CDR3 DNA: TGTGCCATCAGTGAGGGACCGTTGACCTACGAGCAGTACTTC; CDR3 protein: CAISEGPLTYEQYF
clone size: -; J gene: TRBJ2-7; V gene: TRBV3-1; D gene: -; CDR3 DNA: TGTGCCAGCAGCCAAGTTAGAGACAACTACGAGCAGTACTTC; CDR3 protein: CASSQVRDNYEQYF
clone size: -; J gene: TRBJ1-5; V gene: TRBV3-1; D gene: TRBD1; CDR3 DNA: TGTGCCAGCAGCCTGAGGACAGGGGGACCGGGCAATCAGCCCCAGCATTTT; CDR3 protein: CASSLRTGGPGNQPQHF
clone size: -; J gene: TRBJ2-5; V gene: TRBV9; D gene: -; CDR3 DNA: TGTGCCAGCAGCGGCGAAGTCGAACCGGAGACCCAGTACTTC; CDR3 protein: CASSGEVEPETQYF
clone size: few; J gene: TRBJ2-7; V gene: TRBV6-1; D gene: TRBD2; CDR3 DNA: TGTGCCAGCAGTGGCAGACTTAGCGGGTTCGGCTACGAGCAGTACTTC; CDR3 protein: CASSGRLSGFGYEQYF
clone size: -; J gene: TRBJ2-1; V gene: TRBV14; D gene: -; CDR3 DNA: TGTGCCAGCAGCCAAGATAGGGGTCTATCCTCCTACAATGAGCAGTTCTTC; CDR3 protein: CASSQDRGLSSYNEQFF
clone size: -; J gene: TRBJ2-2; V gene: TRBV3-1; D gene: TRBD1; CDR3 DNA: TGTGCCAGCAGCCCCCGGGACAGGGAATCCGGGGAGCTGTTTTTT; CDR3 protein: CASSPRDRESGELFF
clone size: -; J gene: TRBJ2-1; V gene: TRBV7-9; D gene: -; CDR3 DNA: TGTGCCAGCAGCTCCACCAAAGGGGACGGCTCCTACAATGAGCAGTTCTTC; CDR3 protein: CASSSTKGDGSYNEQFF
clone size: -; J gene: TRBJ2-1; V gene: TRBV5-1; D gene: -; CDR3 DNA: TGCGCCAGCATAGGCTCGAGTGAGCAGTTCTTC; CDR3 protein: CASIGSSEQFF
clone size: -; J gene: TRBJ2-3; V gene: TRBV9; D gene: -; CDR3 DNA: TGTGTCAGCAGCGTTTCCCTTTGGGGGGACACAGATACGCAGTATTTT; CDR3 protein: CVSSVSLWGDTDTQYF
clone size: -; J gene: TRBJ2-5; V gene: TRBV5-1; D gene: -; CDR3 DNA: TGCGCCAGCAGCTCTCTGGGAGGACAAGAGACCCAGTACTTC; CDR3 protein: CASSSLGGQETQYF
clone size: -; J gene: TRBJ1-5; V gene: TRBV7-2; D gene: -; CDR3 DNA: TGTGCCAGCAGCTTGAGGACGGGTTATAGCAATCAGCCCCAGCATTTT; CDR3 protein: CASSLRTGYSNQPQHF
clone size: -; J gene: TRBJ2-1; V gene: TRBV29-1; D gene: -; CDR3 DNA: TGCAGCGTTAGGAAGGGGACCTACAATGAGCAGTTCTTC; CDR3 protein: CSVRKGTYNEQFF
clone size: -; J gene: TRBJ2-5; V gene: TRBV7-2; D gene: -; CDR3 DNA: TGTGCCAGCAGCCCCCAGGTGGGGTCCCGGGAGACCCAGTACTTC; CDR3 protein: CASSPQVGSRETQYF
clone size: -; J gene: TRBJ2-6; V gene: TRBV7-2; D gene: TRBD1; CDR3 DNA: TGTGCCAGCAGCCCAGACAGGGGAGCGACTGGGGCCAACGTCCTGACTTTC; CDR3 protein: CASSPDRGATGANVLTF
clone size: -; J gene: TRBJ2-1; V gene: TRBV12-3/TRBV12-4; D gene: -; CDR3 DNA: TGTGCCAGCAGTAAGGGGGTCAATGAGCAGTTCTTC; CDR3 protein: CASSKGVNEQFF
clone size: -; J gene: TRBJ2-2; V gene: TRBV29-1; D gene: TRBD2; CDR3 DNA: TGCAGCGTTGAAGACAGGACCGGGACTAGCGGGAACACCGGGGAGCTGTTTTTT; CDR3 protein: CSVEDRTGTSGNTGELFF
clone size: -; J gene: TRBJ1-2; V gene: TRBV20-1; D gene: -; CDR3 DNA: TGCAGTGCTAGTTTCGGGCGCGGCGGCTACACCTTC; CDR3 protein: CSASFGRGGYTF
clone size: -; J gene: TRBJ2-1; V gene: TRBV4-1; D gene: TRBD2; CDR3 DNA: TGCGCCAGCAGCCAAGTCCTTAGCGGGGGTGGGCAGTTCTTC; CDR3 protein: CASSQVLSGGGQFF
clone size: few; J gene: TRBJ1-2; V gene: TRBV12-3/TRBV12-4; D gene: TRBD1; CDR3 DNA: TGTGCCAGCAGTTTTCATAGGGGACAGGGGATCTATGGCTACACCTTC; CDR3 protein: CASSFHRGQGIYGYTF
clone size: few; J gene: TRBJ2-7; V gene: TRBV7-9; D gene: TRBD1; CDR3 DNA: TGTGCCAGCAGCTTAGCGGGGGGGACAGGGAGTCACGAGCAGTACTTC; CDR3 protein: CASSLAGGTGSHEQYF
clone size: few; J gene: TRBJ2-2; V gene: TRBV20-1; D gene: TRBD2; CDR3 DNA: TGCAGTGCTCCGTGGGGAGGGTTTACCGGGGAGCTGTTTTTT; CDR3 protein: CSAPWGGFTGELFF
clone size: -; J gene: TRBJ2-5; V gene: TRBV29-1; D gene: TRBD2; CDR3 DNA: TGCAGCGTTGAATTGGCGGGAGGACGACAAGAGACCCAGTACTTC; CDR3 protein: CSVELAGGRQETQYF
clone size: -; J gene: TRBJ2-1; V gene: TRBV20-1; D gene: -; CDR3 DNA: TGCAGTGCTAGAGATCGACCTAGCGCCGACAATGAGCAGTTCTTC; CDR3 protein: CSARDRPSADNEQFF
clone size: -; J gene: TRBJ2-1; V gene: TRBV7-6; D gene: -; CDR3 DNA: TGTGCCAGCAGCCCACCCGGACGATATGATGAGCAGTTCTTC; CDR3 protein: CASSPPGRYDEQFF
clone size: -; J gene: TRBJ2-3; V gene: TRBV11-3; D gene: -; CDR3 DNA: TGTGCCAGCAGCCGGGGTTGGGATACGCAGTATTTT; CDR3 protein: CASSRGWDTQYF
clone size: few; J gene: TRBJ2-2; V gene: TRBV6-5; D gene: TRBD2; CDR3 DNA: TGTGCCAGCAGTTTCACCCGCGGGGGGGCCGACACCGGGGAGCTGTTTTTT; CDR3 protein: CASSFTRGGADTGELFF
clone size: many; J gene: TRBJ2-7; V gene: TRBV29-1; D gene: TRBD1; CDR3 DNA: TGCAGCGTTGAAGATAGGGACAGCTACGAGCAGTACTTC; CDR3 protein: CSVEDRDSYEQYF
clone size: few; J gene: TRBJ1-4; V gene: TRBV13; D gene: TRBD1; CDR3 DNA: TGTGCCAGCAGCCTAACGGGACAGCCTAATGAAAAACTGTTTTTT; CDR3 protein: CASSLTGQPNEKLFF
clone size: -; J gene: TRBJ2-3; V gene: TRBV12-3/TRBV12-4; D gene: TRBD1; CDR3 DNA: TGTGCCAGCAGTCCCTACGGTGAGGGGGCAACGGATACGCAGTATTTT; CDR3 protein: CASSPYGEGATDTQYF
clone size: -; J gene: TRBJ2-1; V gene: TRBV3-1; D gene: -; CDR3 DNA: TGTGCCAGCAGCCAAGCCTCTAGTGGGTATGAGCAGTTCTTC; CDR3 protein: CASSQASSGYEQFF